The 6 T cell receptor beta chains presented below share a single source sample, sequenced in a study of blood T cell repertoires in COVID-19. Repertoires were generated with immunoSEQ multiplex PCR, while TCRdb's copy carries only in-frame clones and drops some. The sample includes about 190,000 clones, about 90% of them seen just once. The sequencing sample was made of peripheral blood. The receptor source for this set is a man over 45 with acute or convalescent COVID-19.

In this sample, this clone turned up a few times. The chain links TRBV6-6 to TRBJ2-7, with 7 positions matching TRBD1. Per germline, CDR1 MNHNY and CDR2 SVGAGI (reference sequence). Germline trimming cut 9 bases from V and 4 bases from J; bases unmatched to any gene: 9. The CDR3 has 13 amino acids. The CDR3 region has the DNA TGTGCCAGTCGTGGACAGGCCCTTTACGAGCAGTACTTC. Translating it yields CASRGQALYEQYF.

V usage is TRBV10-3 and J usage is TRBJ2-7; 7 positions agree with TRBD2. J gave up 7 bases and V 2 bases, and 14 bases lay outside the gene matches. In germline, CDR1 is ENHRY, CDR2 SYGVKD. The length of the CDR3 is 16 residues. This CDR3 is CAISERAFFQGGEQYV. In nucleotides, the CDR3 is TGTGCCATCAGTGAGCGGGCGTTTTTTCAGGGAGGGGAGCAGTACGTC.

This clone came up a few times. The rearrangement joins TRBV4-2 to TRBJ2-2; no firm D call. The CDR3 runs to 13 residues. Germline V gives CDR1 LGHNA, CDR2 YNFKEQ. Trimming pared 3 bases from V and 6 bases from J, leaving 8 bases between. The CDR3 sequence: CASSQPLAGELFF. In DNA, the CDR3 is TGTGCCAGCAGCCAGCCGCTAGCCGGGGAGCTGTTTTTT.

This sequence joins TRBV19 and TRBJ2-5, with D unclear. CDR1 is LNHDA, CDR2 SQIVND, per germline (reference sequence). V lost 3 bases and J 5 bases, leaving 22 bases between the germline ends. The CDR3 sequence is 17 residues long. The CDR3 coding sequence is TGTGCCAGTAGTATTGGCGGCGCCGCGGAGAGAGGTGAGACCCAGTACTTC. This encodes CASSIGGAAERGETQYF.

This chain links TRBV2 with TRBJ1-5; 8 bases match TRBD1. CDR1 and CDR2 from the germline V gene are SNHLY and FYNNEI. The CDR3 covers 15 residues. Trimming removed 5 bases from V and 2 bases from J; junction bases left unmatched: 5. The CDR3 loop reads CASSFTGGGNQPQHF. The CDR3 region has the DNA TGTGCCAGCAGTTTTACAGGGGGGGGCAATCAGCCCCAGCATTTT.

This rearrangement joins TRBV4-2 to TRBJ1-2; D remains unclear. Trimming stripped 4 bases from V and 0 bases from J, with 15 bases between. This CDR3 comprises 16 residues. Germline V gene lookup returns CDR1 LGHNA and CDR2 YNFKEQ. The CDR3 sequence: CASSPPQEGTNYGYTF. Written as DNA, the CDR3 is TGTGCCAGCAGCCCCCCCCAGGAGGGAACTAACTATGGCTACACCTTC.